The 13 T cell receptor beta chains reported below all come from one sample, sequenced in a study of blood T cells in healthy people across ages. Combining a sample-barcoded 5' primer with a J-beta primer mix, a second PCR ran for about 6 to 12 cycles. TCRdb itself ran the 5' RACE reads through MiXCR, one entry per CDR3 protein. Of under 750,000 distinct CDR3 sequences detected, around 48% appear once; the ten largest clones hold about 26%. Sequencing was carried out using blood. These receptors were obtained from a man older than 75 in good health.

This rearrangement joins TRBV30 to TRBJ2-7; possibly TRBD1 for D (7 bases). V shed 2 bases and J shed 3 bases, with 23 bases lying between them. CDR1 is GTSNPN and CDR2 is SVGIG in the germline V gene (reference sequence). The CDR3 is made up of 17 amino acids. The CDR3 protein is CAWSSRNRGGLFYEQYF. The DNA for the CDR3 is TGTGCCTGGAGTAGCCGGAACAGGGGAGGACTTTTCTACGAGCAGTACTTC.

The chain uses TRBV7-2 and TRBJ1-2, with a tentative D call TRBD1 (6 bases). The CDR3 contains 14 residues. V lost 1 base, J lost 6 bases, and 12 bases lay in between. Germline assignment: CDR1 SGHTA and CDR2 FQGNSA. CDR3 in DNA: TGTGCCAGCAGCTTAGACAGGGTGTCGGATGGCTACACCTTC. Translation gives CASSLDRVSDGYTF.

This clonotype showed up just once. The genes are TRBV20-1 and TRBJ1-6; 7 nucleotides align to TRBD1. The V segment lost 8 bases and the J segment 8 bases; nucleotides outside the gene matches: 9. The CDR3 covers 13 residues. Per germline, CDR1 DFQATT and CDR2 SNEGSKA (reference sequence). CDR3 nucleotides: TGCAGTACGATAGCAGGGGGGCATTCACCCCTCCACTTT. Its translation: CSTIAGGHSPLHF.

To note about this clonotype: A read error may be the cause here, since a much bigger clone is one base away. V is TRBV11-2 and J is TRBJ2-1, with 8 bases that match TRBD2. The junction had 16 bases not matched to a gene; V was cut back by 10 bases and J by 5 bases. This CDR3 has 16 residues. Germline CDR1 and CDR2: SGHAT and FQNNGV. For the CDR3, the DNA is TGTGCCAACAGTCCCCGTGGTAGCGGGAACGACAATGAGCAGTTCTTC. This gives the protein CANSPRGSGNDNEQFF.

In regard to this clonotype: A read error may explain this, as a much larger clone is one base away. The rearrangement joins TRBV7-2 to TRBJ2-5; D gene unclear. Germline CDR1 is SGHTA and CDR2 is FQGNSA. The CDR3 contains 11 residues. The DNA of the CDR3 is TGTGCCAGCAGACAAGAAGAGACCCGGTACTTC. This translates into CASRQEETRYF.

V is TRBV6-6 and J is TRBJ1-3; D is unresolved. Trimming took 6 bases from V and 4 from J, leaving 10 bases between them. The germline V gene has CDR1 MNHNY and CDR2 SVGAGI (reference sequence). The CDR3 totals 13 residues. The CDR3 loop reads CASSSLLGNTIYF. In DNA, the CDR3 is TGTGCCAGCAGCTCCTTACTAGGAAACACCATATATTTT.

The V and J genes are TRBV28 and TRBJ1-2; D gene unclear. Germline V gene lookup returns CDR1 MDHEN and CDR2 SYDVKM. The ends were cut back, 3 bases at V and 7 bases at J, with 6 bases in the middle. The CDR3 covers 11 residues. DNA for the CDR3: TGTGCCAGCAGTTTTTGGCTTGGCTACACCTTC. Amino acids: CASSFWLGYTF.

The chain combines TRBV28 with TRBJ2-7, with 8 bases identical to TRBD1. This CDR3 region has 15 residues. The germline V gene encodes CDR1 MDHEN and CDR2 SYDVKM. The junction had 7 bases not matched to a gene; V was cut back by 3 bases and J by 3 bases. The CDR3 loop is CASSLASQGGYEQYF. The DNA for the CDR3 is TGTGCCAGCAGTTTGGCGTCACAGGGGGGCTACGAGCAGTACTTC.

This clonotype was counted between two and nine times. The V call is TRBV25-1, the J call TRBJ1-2; unclear D gene. The germline V and J ends were trimmed by 3 bases and 8 bases, with 16 bases remaining between them. The germline CDR1 and CDR2 sequences are MGHDK and SYGVNS. The CDR3 is made up of 14 amino acids. For the CDR3, the DNA is TGTGCCAGCAGTGAGTCAAGTCAACGTCTAGGCTACACCTTC. Translation: CASSESSQRLGYTF.

The chain carries TRBV7-9 and TRBJ1-2; 8 bases are a match to TRBD1. The V segment lost 1 base and the J segment 8 bases; nucleotides outside the gene matches: 6. Germline values: CDR1 SEHNR, CDR2 FQNEAQ (reference sequence). The CDR3 contains 14 residues. The CDR3 nucleotides are TGTGCCAGCAGCTTAGAAGGACAGGGCAGGGGCTACACCTTC. The encoded protein is CASSLEGQGRGYTF.

The chain recombines TRBV15 with TRBJ2-7; unclear D gene. V gave up 3 bases and J gave up 7 bases, with 10 bases separating them. This CDR3 contains 12 residues. Germline assignment: CDR1 LNHNV and CDR2 YYDKDF (reference sequence). CDR3 in amino acids: CATSSLSSEQYF. The DNA of the CDR3 is TGTGCCACCAGCAGTCTTAGCAGTGAGCAGTACTTC.

This clonotype turned up a few times. V and J are TRBV6-6 and TRBJ1-5; D may be TRBD1 (5 bases). Trimming removed 5 bases at V and 5 bases at J, with 10 bases between. The CDR3 contains 13 residues. The germline V gene encodes CDR1 MNHNY and CDR2 SVGAGI (reference sequence). The CDR3 DNA reads as TGTGCCAGCAGTGACGGGGGTTATCAGCCCCAGCATTTT. It translates to CASSDGGYQPQHF.

Note on this clonotype: Relative to the germline gene, one junction end is altered; a read error may explain this. The gene calls are TRBV6-5 and TRBJ2-5, with TRBD1 as a possible D gene (6 bases). The CDR3 is made up of 14 amino acids. Germline V gene sequence: CDR1 MNHEY, CDR2 SVGAGI. CDR3 in amino acids: CASSDSRGQETQYF. The CDR3 DNA is TGTGCCAGCAGTGACTCGAGGGGGCAAGAGACCCAGTACTTC.